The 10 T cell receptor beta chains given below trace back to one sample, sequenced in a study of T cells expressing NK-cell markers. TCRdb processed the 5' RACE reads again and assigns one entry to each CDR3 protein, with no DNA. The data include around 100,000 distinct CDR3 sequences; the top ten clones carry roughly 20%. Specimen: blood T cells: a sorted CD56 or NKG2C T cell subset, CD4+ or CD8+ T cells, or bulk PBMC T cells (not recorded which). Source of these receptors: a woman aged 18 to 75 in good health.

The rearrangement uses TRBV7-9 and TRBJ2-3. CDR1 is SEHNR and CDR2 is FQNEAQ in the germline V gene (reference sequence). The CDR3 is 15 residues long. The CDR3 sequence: CASSFGVRGADTQYF.

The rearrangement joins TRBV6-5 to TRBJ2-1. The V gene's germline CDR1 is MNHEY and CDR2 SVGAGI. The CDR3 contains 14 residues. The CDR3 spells CASSYSSSYNEQFF.

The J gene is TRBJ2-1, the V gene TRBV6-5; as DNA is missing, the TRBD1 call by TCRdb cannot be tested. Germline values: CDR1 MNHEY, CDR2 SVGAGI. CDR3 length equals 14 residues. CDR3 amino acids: CASSYSQGGNEQFF.

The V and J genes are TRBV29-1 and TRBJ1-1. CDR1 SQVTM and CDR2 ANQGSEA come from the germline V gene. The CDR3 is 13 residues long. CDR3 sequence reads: CSVEVLLNTEAFF.

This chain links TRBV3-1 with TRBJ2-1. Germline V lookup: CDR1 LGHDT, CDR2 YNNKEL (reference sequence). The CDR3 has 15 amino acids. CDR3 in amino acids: CASSQLKLVVVEQFF.

The CDR3 region is CASSDATGGGYGYTF. The V and J genes are TRBV25-1 and TRBJ1-2; the D call from TCRdb, TRBD1, cannot be confirmed without DNA. The CDR3 is 15 amino acids. Germline lookup yields CDR1 MGHDK and CDR2 SYGVNS.

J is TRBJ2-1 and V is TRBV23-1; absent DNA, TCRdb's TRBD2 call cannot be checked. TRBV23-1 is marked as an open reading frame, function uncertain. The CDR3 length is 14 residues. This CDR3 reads CASSRRENYNEQFF.

This CDR3 reads CSVRGVASGSTDTQYF. This chain connects TRBV20-1 to TRBJ2-3; TCRdb reports TRBD2, a call that lacks DNA to check it against. CDR1 and CDR2 (germline): DFQATT, SNEGSKA (reference sequence). The CDR3 is 16 residues long.

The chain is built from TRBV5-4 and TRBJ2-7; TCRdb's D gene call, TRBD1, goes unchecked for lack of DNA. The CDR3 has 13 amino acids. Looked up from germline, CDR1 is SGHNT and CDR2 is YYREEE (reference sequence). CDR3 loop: CASSPGAGYEQYF.

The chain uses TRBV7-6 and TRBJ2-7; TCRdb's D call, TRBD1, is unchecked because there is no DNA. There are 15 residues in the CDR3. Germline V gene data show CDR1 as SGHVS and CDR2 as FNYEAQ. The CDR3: CASSLAKDRSYEQYF.